These T cell receptor beta chains were read from a single sample in a study of T cells in Graves' hyperthyroidism and ophthalmopathy. TCRdb recomputed calls from the multiplex PCR reads with MiXCR, one row per CDR3 protein. The top ten hold 11% to 15% of the sample, which has about 560,000 distinct CDR3 sequences, 14% seen once. Sequenced input: blood. These receptors originate from a woman in her 40s with Graves' hyperthyroidism. Each CDR3 is given with its conserved first and last residue. The order of the fields is J gene, V gene, CDR3 length, D gene, clone size, CDR3 protein, CDR3 DNA. A D gene is named only where the DNA matches it firmly. For some rows the clone size is stated as once, few or many, or as a class when expanded; others skip it.

J: TRBJ1-4
V: TRBV4-1
length: 19
D: -
size: few
CDR3: CASSQEGPEGGRRGEKLFF
DNA: TGCGCCAGCAGCCAAGAGGGACCGGAAGGGGGACGGAGGGGCGAAAAACTGTTTTTT

J: TRBJ2-5
V: TRBV20-1
length: 13
D: TRBD2
size: -
CDR3: CSAGEGGGETQYF
DNA: TGCAGTGCCGGGGAGGGCGGAGGAGAGACCCAGTACTTC

J: TRBJ2-7
V: TRBV20-1
length: 15
D: TRBD2
size: many
CDR3: CSARGLAGTPNEQYF
DNA: TGCAGTGCTAGAGGACTAGCGGGGACCCCCAACGAGCAGTACTTC

J: TRBJ1-1
V: TRBV12-3/TRBV12-4
length: 15
D: -
size: many
CDR3: CASSLRGVMNTEAFF
DNA: TGTGCCAGCAGTTTGAGAGGCGTTATGAACACTGAAGCTTTCTTT

J: TRBJ2-3
V: TRBV9
length: 17
D: TRBD1
size: -
CDR3: CASSVAPGTGRGDTQYF
DNA: TGTGCCAGCAGCGTAGCTCCCGGGACAGGGAGGGGAGATACGCAGTATTTT

J: TRBJ2-3
V: TRBV6-1
length: 15
D: TRBD1
size: -
CDR3: CASSGQGARTDTQYF
DNA: TGTGCCAGCAGTGGGCAGGGGGCTCGCACAGATACGCAGTATTTT

J: TRBJ2-6
V: TRBV4-1
length: 18
D: -
size: -
CDR3: CASSQDLTRLTGANVLTF
DNA: TGCGCCAGCAGCCAAGATCTAACAAGGTTGACTGGGGCCAACGTCCTGACTTTC

J: TRBJ1-2
V: TRBV9
length: 18
D: -
size: -
CDR3: CASSVKKGTRDSFGGYTF
DNA: TGTGCCAGCAGCGTAAAAAAGGGGACGCGGGATTCTTTTGGTGGCTACACCTTC

J: TRBJ1-1
V: TRBV7-2
length: 14
D: -
size: -
CDR3: CASSWLKGNTEAFF
DNA: TGTGCCAGCAGCTGGTTGAAGGGGAACACTGAAGCTTTCTTT

J: TRBJ2-1
V: TRBV6-1
length: 12
D: -
size: -
CDR3: CASSRSLNEQFF
DNA: TGTGCCAGCAGCCGCAGCTTAAATGAGCAGTTCTTC

J: TRBJ2-5
V: TRBV27
length: 16
D: TRBD2
size: many
CDR3: CASSHRGGLAGGTQYF
DNA: TGTGCCAGCAGTCACCGCGGGGGACTAGCGGGGGGAACCCAGTACTTC

J: TRBJ1-2
V: TRBV2
length: 10
D: -
size: many
CDR3: CASRSYGYTF
DNA: TGTGCCAGCAGATCCTATGGCTACACCTTC

J: TRBJ2-7
V: TRBV20-1
length: 14
D: -
size: many
CDR3: CSARVLAESYEQYF
DNA: TGCAGTGCTAGAGTTTTAGCGGAGTCCTACGAGCAGTACTTC

J: TRBJ1-1
V: TRBV27
length: 14
D: -
size: -
CDR3: CASSLKGHRTEAFF
DNA: TGTGCCAGCAGTCTTAAGGGGCATCGGACTGAAGCTTTCTTT

J: TRBJ2-3
V: TRBV28
length: 11
D: -
size: many
CDR3: CASWSTDTQYF
DNA: TGTGCCAGCTGGAGCACAGATACGCAGTATTTT

J: TRBJ2-6
V: TRBV10-3
length: 17
D: TRBD1
size: many
CDR3: CAISPGTGGSGANVLTF
DNA: TGTGCCATCAGTCCCGGGACAGGGGGATCTGGGGCCAACGTCCTGACTTTC

J: TRBJ2-1
V: TRBV30
length: 17
D: -
size: -
CDR3: CAWSTGLGQGKGNEQFF
DNA: TGTGCCTGGAGTACCGGTCTAGGGCAGGGGAAAGGGAATGAGCAGTTCTTC

J: TRBJ1-3
V: TRBV3-1
length: 16
D: TRBD1
size: many
CDR3: CASSQTGTYSGNTIYF
DNA: TGTGCCAGCAGCCAGACAGGGACTTACTCTGGAAACACCATATATTTT

J: TRBJ1-1
V: TRBV15
length: 12
D: -
size: few
CDR3: CATGQLNTEAFF
DNA: TGTGCCACCGGGCAGCTGAACACTGAAGCTTTCTTT

J: TRBJ2-2
V: TRBV7-8
length: 16
D: -
size: many
CDR3: CASSLEVPRETGELFF
DNA: TGTGCCAGCAGCTTAGAGGTGCCCAGGGAAACCGGGGAGCTGTTTTTT

J: TRBJ2-1
V: TRBV7-9
length: 11
D: -
size: many
CDR3: CASSTIYEQFF
DNA: TGTGCCAGCAGTACGATCTATGAGCAGTTCTTC

J: TRBJ2-7
V: TRBV2
length: 14
D: TRBD2
size: many
CDR3: CASSKREGLYEQYF
DNA: TGTGCCAGCAGCAAGCGGGAGGGCCTATACGAGCAGTACTTC

J: TRBJ1-2
V: TRBV28
length: 14
D: -
size: few
CDR3: CASSSGTRYGGYTF
DNA: TGTGCCAGCAGTTCCGGGACACGCTACGGTGGCTACACCTTC

J: TRBJ2-1
V: TRBV7-2
length: 16
D: TRBD2
size: -
CDR3: CASSLGGSGTGGEQFF
DNA: TGTGCCAGCAGCTTAGGTGGTAGCGGGACGGGTGGCGAGCAGTTCTTC

J: TRBJ2-7
V: TRBV20-1
length: 15
D: TRBD1
size: -
CDR3: CSATTGDRGSYEQYF
DNA: TGCAGTGCTACCACAGGGGACAGGGGCTCCTACGAGCAGTACTTC

J: TRBJ2-7
V: TRBV5-6
length: 11
D: -
size: many
CDR3: CASSFLYEQYF
DNA: TGTGCCAGCAGCTTCCTCTACGAGCAGTACTTC

J: TRBJ2-7
V: TRBV28
length: 13
D: -
size: many
CDR3: CATTRTSAYEQYF
DNA: TGTGCCACAACAAGGACCTCAGCCTACGAGCAGTACTTC

J: TRBJ2-1
V: TRBV27
length: 16
D: -
size: many
CDR3: CASSSSGAVPYNEQFF
DNA: TGTGCCAGCAGTTCGTCCGGGGCCGTGCCCTACAATGAGCAGTTCTTC

J: TRBJ2-5
V: TRBV10-2
length: 13
D: -
size: many
CDR3: CASSERGTGTQYF
DNA: TGCGCCAGCAGTGAGAGGGGGACGGGGACCCAGTACTTC

J: TRBJ1-1
V: TRBV3-1
length: 12
D: -
size: many
CDR3: CASRSGGREAFF
DNA: TGTGCCAGCAGGAGCGGAGGCAGAGAAGCTTTCTTT

J: TRBJ2-1
V: TRBV29-1
length: 12
D: -
size: many
CDR3: CSVDISAWKQFF
DNA: TGCAGCGTTGACATCTCGGCTTGGAAGCAGTTCTTC

J: TRBJ1-1
V: TRBV5-1
length: 15
D: TRBD1
size: many
CDR3: CASSEQGASNTEAFF
DNA: TGCGCCAGCAGCGAACAGGGGGCAAGTAACACTGAAGCTTTCTTT

J: TRBJ1-5
V: TRBV6-1
length: 18
D: -
size: few
CDR3: CASSEQGSGGISNQPQHF
DNA: TGTGCCAGCAGTGAACAGGGGAGTGGCGGAATAAGCAATCAGCCCCAGCATTTT

J: TRBJ2-3
V: TRBV19
length: 16
D: TRBD1
size: -
CDR3: CASSRGVGQATDTQYF
DNA: TGTGCCAGTAGCCGAGGGGTTGGACAGGCCACAGATACGCAGTATTTT

J: TRBJ2-1
V: TRBV7-9
length: 16
D: TRBD2
size: many
CDR3: CASSESVGLARNEQFF
DNA: TGTGCCAGCAGCGAGTCGGTAGGACTAGCGAGAAATGAGCAGTTCTTC

J: TRBJ2-1
V: TRBV3-1
length: 15
D: -
size: many
CDR3: CASSPSGGPYNEQFF
DNA: TGTGCCAGCAGTCCTAGTGGAGGGCCCTACAATGAGCAGTTCTTC

J: TRBJ2-3
V: TRBV20-1
length: 14
D: TRBD2
size: -
CDR3: CSAKSGREADTQYF
DNA: TGCAGTGCCAAAAGCGGGAGGGAGGCAGATACGCAGTATTTT

J: TRBJ2-7
V: TRBV20-1
length: 14
D: TRBD2
size: many
CDR3: CSARDGDYSYEQYF
DNA: TGCAGTGCTAGAGACGGGGACTACTCCTACGAGCAGTACTTC

J: TRBJ2-3
V: TRBV7-9
length: 14
D: -
size: -
CDR3: CASSLGAHTDTQYF
DNA: TGTGCCAGCAGCTTAGGGGCGCACACAGATACGCAGTATTTT

J: TRBJ2-1
V: TRBV28
length: 13
D: TRBD2
size: many
CDR3: CASKAGGYNEQFF
DNA: TGTGCCAGCAAGGCGGGAGGGTACAATGAGCAGTTCTTC

J: TRBJ2-5
V: TRBV20-1
length: 11
D: -
size: few
CDR3: CSALEQETQYF
DNA: TGCAGTGCTTTAGAACAAGAGACCCAGTACTTC

J: TRBJ1-2
V: TRBV20-1
length: 17
D: TRBD1
size: -
CDR3: CSARALTGTGRLYGYTF
DNA: TGCAGTGCTAGAGCTCTAACCGGGACAGGGCGGCTCTATGGCTACACCTTC

J: TRBJ2-2
V: TRBV6-1
length: 14
D: -
size: few
CDR3: CASRTLENTGELFF
DNA: TGTGCCAGCAGGACCTTAGAGAACACCGGGGAGCTGTTTTTT

J: TRBJ2-3
V: TRBV7-2
length: 16
D: TRBD2
size: many
CDR3: CASSSRPGLSTDTQYF
DNA: TGTGCCAGCAGCTCCCGACCGGGACTAAGCACAGATACGCAGTATTTT

J: TRBJ1-1
V: TRBV12-5
length: 16
D: TRBD1
size: -
CDR3: CASGKDRGNMGTEAFF
DNA: TGTGCTAGTGGTAAGGACAGGGGAAATATGGGCACTGAAGCTTTCTTT